What follows describes a single TCR beta chain. What it binds is unknown. These data originate in a study of siplizumab effects on memory and regulatory T cells. Notes on the study in general: Naive T cells appeared more varied than memory cells and looked like key alloresponse contributors.

V gave up 0 bases and J gave up 3 bases, with 10 bases separating them. The CDR3 loop spans 15 amino acids. Germline V gene sequence: CDR1 LGHNA, CDR2 YSLEER. Sequenced by immunoSEQ multiplex PCR; TCRdb stores in-frame clones only, minus some. The table includes approximately 94,000 clones, roughly 96% detected once. The chain carries TRBV4-3 and TRBJ2-3; weak D call: TRBD2 (6 bases). What was sequenced was naive CD4+ T cells sorted from blood. The source of this sequence is a human donor in good health. The CDR3 DNA is TGCGCCAGCAGCCAAGATTTGCGGGGTACAGATACGCAGTATTTT. Its protein is CASSQDLRGTDTQYF.